This passage covers 6 T cell receptor beta chains from one sample sequenced in a study of T cell responses to AZD1222 COVID-19 vaccine. The assay was immunoSEQ multiplex PCR, and TCRdb's table has in-frame clones only and misses some. Here the sample spans about 130,000 clones, about 89% being singletons. The sequencing here drew on peripheral blood, taken 28 days after the second AZD1222 dose. The receptors here all came from an adult who received the AZD1222 COVID-19 vaccine.

V gene TRBV5-8 combines with J gene TRBJ1-2; D possibly corresponds to TRBD1 (5 bases). With 2 bases removed from V and 8 bases from J, the gap between germline ends came to 13 bases. The CDR3 is made up of 13 amino acids. Per the germline V gene, CDR1 is SGHTS and CDR2 is YDEGEE. CDR3: CASSFPGLWGYTF. The CDR3 region has the DNA TGTGCCAGCAGCTTTCCAGGGTTATGGGGCTACACCTTC.

The chain is built from TRBV30 and TRBJ1-3; 7 bases map to TRBD1. After removal of 8 bases from V and 0 bases from J, the junction contained 4 bases not matched to a gene. Germline-derived CDR1 and CDR2 are GTSNPN and SVGIG (reference sequence). This CDR3 has 13 residues. In DNA form, the CDR3 reads TGTGCCAGGGGACAGAGCTCTGGAAACACCATATATTTT. Translation: CARGQSSGNTIYF.

The chain carries TRBV28 and TRBJ1-5; D perhaps matches TRBD1 (5 bases). The germline gives CDR1 MDHEN, CDR2 SYDVKM. The length of the CDR3 is 15 residues. The germline V and J ends were trimmed by 1 base and 6 bases, with 13 bases remaining between them. The CDR3 DNA reads TGTGCCAGCAGTTTATTGGAGGGGTTGGGTCAGCCCCAGCATTTT. It specifies CASSLLEGLGQPQHF.

The gene calls are TRBV6-5 and TRBJ1-1; D remains unclear. Germline assignment: CDR1 MNHEY and CDR2 SVGAGI. CDR3 size: 14 residues. V was shortened by 6 bases and J by 2 bases, with 13 bases between the two germline ends. The CDR3 is CASSPPGINTEAFF. The CDR3 DNA reads as TGTGCCAGCAGCCCCCCGGGAATTAACACTGAAGCTTTCTTT.

The V gene is TRBV7-2, the J gene TRBJ2-7; possibly TRBD1 for D (6 bases). CDR3 length: 13 amino acids. With 5 bases removed from V and 2 bases from J, the gap between germline ends came to 10 bases. Germline-derived CDR1 and CDR2 are SGHTA and FQGNSA. The CDR3 bases are TGTGCCAGCAGCGCGACAGGACCCTACGAGCAGTACTTC. This encodes CASSATGPYEQYF.

This chain joins TRBV10-3 and TRBJ1-5; D gene uncertain. The germline gives CDR1 ENHRY, CDR2 SYGVKD. The CDR3 spans 14 residues. Between the trimmed V and J ends, which lost 3 bases and 0 bases, there was a span of 6 bases. CDR3: CAISDRTSNQPQHF. The CDR3 region has the DNA TGTGCCATCAGTGACAGGACTAGCAATCAGCCCCAGCATTTT.